The 24 T cell receptor beta chains given below trace back to one sample, sequenced in a study of blood T cells in healthy people across ages (dated by TCRdb to between 2015 and 2016). Library creation used 5' RACE. The instrument given in TCRdb is Illumina HiSeq 2500. A second PCR of about 6 to 11 cycles was performed with a sample-barcoded 5' primer and a J-beta primer mix. TCRdb trimmed public reads at Q25 via fastp, called clones via MiXCR and kept in-frame beta chains. Rows are combined by CDR3 protein, so each entry shows the most common genes and DNA. A total of 450,000 to 700,000 distinct CDR3 sequences appear in this sample, roughly 28% of them only once. 15% to 20% of the sample goes to the ten largest clones. Input material: blood. These receptors came from a woman aged 70 to 79 in good health.

This chain uses TRBV4-1 with TRBJ2-5; 12 nucleotides align to TRBD2. This CDR3 comprises 17 residues. CDR1 MGHRA and CDR2 YSYEKL come from the germline V gene. V lost 2 bases, J lost 0 bases, and 4 bases stayed unmatched. CDR3 coding DNA: TGCGCCAGCAGCCAACGTCCTAGCGGGAGGGACCAAGAGACCCAGTACTTC. This codes for CASSQRPSGRDQETQYF.

This chain joins TRBV18 and TRBJ2-5; 9 bases align to TRBD1. Germline CDR1 reads KGHSH; CDR2 reads LQKENI. The junction had 6 bases not matched to a gene; V was cut back by 2 bases and J by 2 bases. This CDR3 region has 16 residues. Written as DNA, the CDR3 is TGTGCCAGCTCACCAATGGGACAGGGCTCTCAAGAGACCCAGTACTTC. Its protein product is CASSPMGQGSQETQYF.

This clonotype has a handful of counts. The chain couples TRBV24-1 to TRBJ1-1; D call uncertain. The V gene lost 3 bases and the J gene lost 0 bases, with 4 bases spanning the gap. Germline CDR1 reads KGHDR; CDR2 reads SFDVKD. The CDR3 totals 13 residues. CDR3 in amino acids: CATSDDLNTEAFF. The CDR3 DNA is TGTGCCACCAGTGATGATCTGAACACTGAAGCTTTCTTT.

This clonotype turned up a few times. This chain joins TRBV11-1 and TRBJ2-7, with 10 bases identical to TRBD1. This CDR3 region has 16 residues. The trim removed 1 base at V and 5 bases at J, leaving 8 bases unmatched. Germline loops: CDR1 SGHAT, CDR2 FQDESV (reference sequence). CDR3 sequence: CASSLVGTGVRDEQYF. CDR3 in DNA: TGTGCCAGCAGCTTAGTTGGGACAGGGGTACGGGACGAGCAGTACTTC. Full variable domain (remainder filled in from reference TRBV11-1 and TRBJ2-7): EAEVAQSPRYKITEKSQAVAFWCDPISGHATLYWYRQILGQGPELLVQFQDESVVDDSQLPKDRFSAERLKGVDSTLKIQPAELGDSAMYLCASSLVGTGVRDEQYFGPGTRLTVT.

This clonotype was observed a few times. This chain links TRBV10-3 with TRBJ2-3, with D maybe TRBD2 (6 bases). Germline assignment: CDR1 ENHRY and CDR2 SYGVKD. The CDR3 is 15 amino acids. The V gene lost 6 bases and the J gene lost 4 bases, with 17 bases spanning the gap. The CDR3 region has the DNA TGTGCCATCAGCCGAGGGACTTCTCCCCCAGATACGCAGTATTTT. Its translation: CAISRGTSPPDTQYF.

A few counts support this clonotype. The chain recombines TRBV2 with TRBJ2-4; 10 nucleotides align to TRBD2. Germline loops: CDR1 SNHLY, CDR2 FYNNEI. Trimming removed 4 bases from V and 10 bases from J; junction bases left unmatched: 7. This CDR3 has 14 amino acids. CDR3 protein: CASSAGLAIGIQYF. CDR3 nucleotide sequence: TGTGCCAGCAGTGCGGGACTAGCGATTGGGATTCAGTACTTC.

V gene TRBV7-2 combines with J gene TRBJ1-6; no reliable D call. The CDR3 spans 16 residues. Trimming cost V 0 bases and J 7 bases, with 13 bases left between them. Germline lookup yields CDR1 SGHTA and CDR2 FQGNSA. The CDR3 DNA follows: TGTGCCAGCAGCTTAGCGCGGGTGGGATCAAATTCACCCCTCCACTTT. This gives the protein CASSLARVGSNSPLHF.

This clonotype was counted a few times. The CDR3 sequence: CAIKLVTGNEQFF. CDR3 DNA: TGTGCCATAAAACTAGTGACAGGGAATGAGCAGTTCTTC. V is TRBV10-3 and J is TRBJ2-1; 7 bases match TRBD1. The V and J ends lost 9 bases and 7 bases, in that order; junction bases with no gene match: 9. The CDR3 totals 13 residues. Germline loops: CDR1 ENHRY, CDR2 SYGVKD.

The rearrangement uses TRBV28 and TRBJ2-2; a possible D gene is TRBD1 (6 bases). Trimming cost V 6 bases and J 5 bases, with 10 bases left between them. CDR1 MDHEN and CDR2 SYDVKM come from the germline V gene. There are 13 residues in the CDR3. CDR3 loop: CASRDDRTGELFF. The CDR3 DNA reads as TGTGCCAGCAGAGACGACAGGACCGGGGAGCTGTTTTTT.

This clonotype was picked up a small number of times. The DNA for the CDR3 is TGTGCCAGCACCTTTAGCGGGGGGGAAGAGACCCAGTACTTC. Its translation: CASTFSGGEETQYF. The gene calls are TRBV7-2 and TRBJ2-5, with 11 positions matching TRBD2. J lost 3 bases, V lost 7 bases, and 4 bases had no gene match. The V gene's germline CDR1 is SGHTA and CDR2 FQGNSA. CDR3 length: 14 residues.

V is TRBV11-2 and J is TRBJ1-6; 8 bases agree with TRBD1. CDR3 length equals 15 residues. CDR1 and CDR2 (germline): SGHAT, FQNNGV. V lost 5 bases, J lost 7 bases, and 7 bases stayed unmatched. DNA for the CDR3: TGTGCCAGCAGCCCTGGGACAGGCTGGAATTCACCCCTCCACTTT. Its translation: CASSPGTGWNSPLHF.

This clonotype was picked up a small number of times. The chain is built from TRBV7-9 and TRBJ2-3; TRBD1 matches at 10 bases. The trim removed 2 bases at V and 9 bases at J, leaving 11 bases unmatched. The CDR3 loop spans 16 amino acids. The germline CDR1 and CDR2 sequences are SEHNR and FQNEAQ (reference sequence). CDR3 nucleotide sequence: TGTGCCAGCAGCTTAACGACAGGGGGCAAACCGGGCACGCAGTATTTT. As protein: CASSLTTGGKPGTQYF. Filled out from reference TRBV7-9 and TRBJ2-3, the complete variable domain reads DTGVSQNPRHKITKRGQNVTFRCDPISEHNRLYWYRQTLGQGPEFLTYFQNEAQLEKSRLLSDRFSAERPKGSFSTLEIQRTEQGDSAMYLCASSLTTGGKPGTQYFGPGTRLTVL.

This clonotype showed up just once. This chain links TRBV20-1 with TRBJ2-7; 7 nucleotides agree with TRBD1. The germline V gene has CDR1 DFQATT and CDR2 SNEGSKA (reference sequence). J was trimmed by 0 bases and V by 6 bases; bases with no gene match: 11. The CDR3 consists of 15 residues. The CDR3 loop is CSARPATGYSYEQYF. The CDR3 DNA reads TGCAGTGCCAGGCCCGCGACAGGGTACTCCTACGAGCAGTACTTC.

This clonotype was counted ten times or more. The chain combines TRBV12-3 or TRBV12-4 with TRBJ2-2, with D possibly matching TRBD2 (6 bases). CDR3 length equals 14 residues. Trimming removed 8 bases at V and 2 bases at J, with 12 bases between. Here the CDR3 DNA reads TGTGCCAGCTCACTCGGACTAAACACCGGGGAGCTGTTTTTT. This translates into CASSLGLNTGELFF.

This chain joins TRBV4-3 and TRBJ1-4; possibly TRBD1 for D (5 bases). Germline CDR1 and CDR2: LGHNA and YSLEER. Trimming took 4 bases from V and 8 from J, leaving 23 bases between them. The CDR3 runs 17 residues. The CDR3, as DNA: TGCGCCAGCAGCCGAGGAGGGACCCGGGGCAATTTAGAAAAACTGTTTTTT. Residues: CASSRGGTRGNLEKLFF.

The chain uses TRBV29-1 and TRBJ2-5; tentatively, D is TRBD1 or TRBD2 (6 bases each). The DNA matches TRBJ2-1 better at its end, which makes the J call doubtful. The CDR3 runs 13 residues. Looked up from germline, CDR1 is SQVTM and CDR2 is ANQGSEA. The DNA for the CDR3 is TGCAGCCCCCGATGGGGGGCAAACAATGAGCAGTTCTTC. Protein: CSPRWGANNEQFF.

This clonotype was observed once. The chain carries TRBV9 and TRBJ2-5, with TRBD2 matching over 9 bases. V lost 0 bases and J lost 1; bases outside the gene matches: 4. This CDR3 is 16 amino acids long. From germline, CDR1 is SGDLS and CDR2 YYNGEE. CDR3 sequence (DNA): TGTGCCAGCAGCGTAGTCGGTAGCGGGGGCCAAGAGACCCAGTACTTC. Translated, it gives CASSVVGSGGQETQYF. The entire variable domain, with the rest obtained from reference TRBV9 and TRBJ2-5, is as follows: DSGVTQTPKHLITATGQRVTLRCSPRSGDLSVYWYQQSLDQGLQFLIQYYNGEERAKGNILERFSAQQFPDLHSELNLSSLELGDSALYFCASSVVGSGGQETQYFGPGTRLLVL.

This clonotype was seen more than once but under ten times. This chain connects TRBV5-5 to TRBJ1-2, with 7 bases lining up with TRBD1. V lost 2 bases, J lost 2 bases, and 3 bases stayed unmatched. CDR3 length equals 14 residues. Germline CDR1 reads SGHKS; CDR2 reads YYEKEE (reference sequence). CDR3: CASSLGQENYGYTF. As DNA, the CDR3 is TGTGCCAGCAGCTTAGGACAGGAGAACTATGGCTACACCTTC.

The V and J genes are TRBV18 and TRBJ2-5; the D gene is possibly TRBD1 (6 bases). The J call may not be correct, given that the DNA end is closer to TRBJ2-1. The CDR3 has 15 residues. Germline lookup yields CDR1 KGHSH and CDR2 LQKENI. CDR3 residues: CASSLDRIGYNEQFF. The CDR3 DNA follows: TGTGCCAGCTCACTTGACAGGATCGGGTACAATGAGCAGTTCTTC.

This rearrangement joins TRBV7-2 to TRBJ1-2; TRBD1 agrees at 7 bases. J gave up 6 bases and V 6 bases, and 7 bases lay outside the gene matches. In germline, CDR1 is SGHTA, CDR2 FQGNSA. The CDR3 sequence is 13 residues long. The CDR3 here is CASSPDRVNGYTF. In nucleotides, the CDR3 is TGTGCCAGCAGTCCAGACAGGGTAAATGGCTACACCTTC.

This clonotype was recorded a few times. The rearrangement links TRBV5-1 to TRBJ2-5, with D possibly being TRBD1 (6 bases). Trimming removed 7 bases from V and 4 bases from J, with 17 bases in between. The CDR3 is 14 residues long. Germline V gene data show CDR1 as SGHRS and CDR2 as YFSETQ. The CDR3: CASGPRGNGETQYF. The CDR3 DNA is TGCGCCAGCGGCCCGAGGGGGAACGGAGAGACCCAGTACTTC.

This chain links TRBV7-2 with TRBJ2-4; no reliable D call. V lost 5 bases, J lost 5 bases, and 7 bases lay in between. The CDR3 consists of 12 residues. Germline V gene data show CDR1 as SGHTA and CDR2 as FQGNSA. The CDR3 region is CASSQPQNIQYF. CDR3 DNA: TGTGCCAGCAGCCAACCACAAAACATTCAGTACTTC.

The V gene is TRBV4-2, the J gene TRBJ1-1; the match to TRBD1 covers 7 bases. Germline CDR1 is LGHNA and CDR2 is YNFKEQ. The CDR3 has 15 amino acids. V was pared by 0 bases and J by 5 bases, with 6 bases of the junction left unmatched. The CDR3: CASSQEQGLRTEAFF. The CDR3 nucleotides are TGTGCCAGCAGCCAAGAACAGGGGTTGCGTACTGAAGCTTTCTTT.

This clonotype was detected once. The chain couples TRBV7-2 to TRBJ2-6, with D hard to call. V dropped 2 bases and J dropped 2 bases, with 10 bases sitting between them. Germline V gene lookup returns CDR1 SGHTA and CDR2 FQGNSA. CDR3 length: 16 residues. In DNA, the CDR3 is TGTGCCAGCAGCTTATCATCAGGCGCTGGGGCCAACGTCCTGACTTTC. Residues: CASSLSSGAGANVLTF.